Reported below is one T cell receptor (beta chain). What it recognizes is unknown. It was with 60 Vbeta and 13 Jbeta primers that the PCR ran. Generated by immunoSEQ multiplex PCR, the TCRdb table keeps only in-frame clones and is missing some. The repertoire holds about 130,000 clones, with about four fifths as singletons. The data derive from a study of cytomegalovirus exposure and HLA in healthy donors. Study results and caveats: Accurate prediction of HLA-A and HLA-B alleles (for most subjects) was reportedly achieved from TCR beta sequences. What a later analysis reportedly showed was that an Asian-associated ancestry cluster had fewer N-insertions than the roughly 700-donor mean.

Germline CDR1 and CDR2: SGHRS and YFSETQ. The CDR3 extends over 14 amino acids. V lost 5 bases and J lost 3, with 13 bases in between. Sequenced sample: PBMCs. This receptor was obtained from a woman in her thirties or forties in good health and CMV-seropositive. The rearrangement joins TRBV5-1 to TRBJ2-3; D might be TRBD2 (6 bases). CDR3 in DNA: TGCGCCAGCAGGGGGGGTTCGTTGACAGATACGCAGTATTTT. Protein product: CASRGGSLTDTQYF.